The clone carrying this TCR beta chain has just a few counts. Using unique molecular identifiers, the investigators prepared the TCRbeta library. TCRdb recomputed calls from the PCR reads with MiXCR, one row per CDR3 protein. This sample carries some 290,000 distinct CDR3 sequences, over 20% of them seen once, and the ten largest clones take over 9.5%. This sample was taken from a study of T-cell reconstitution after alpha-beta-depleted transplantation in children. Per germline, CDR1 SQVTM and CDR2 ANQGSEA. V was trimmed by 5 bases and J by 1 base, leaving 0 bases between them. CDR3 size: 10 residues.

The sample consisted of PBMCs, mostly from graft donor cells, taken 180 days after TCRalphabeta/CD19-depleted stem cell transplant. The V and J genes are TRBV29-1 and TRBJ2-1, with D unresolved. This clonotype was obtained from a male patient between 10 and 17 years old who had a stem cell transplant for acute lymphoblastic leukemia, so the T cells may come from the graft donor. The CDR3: CSVSYNEQFF. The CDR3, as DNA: TGCAGCGTTTCCTACAATGAGCAGTTCTTC.